This TCR beta chain was sequenced in a study of T-cell reconstitution after alpha-beta-depleted transplantation in children (dated by TCRdb to the mid-2010s). At the level of the whole study: The study quantitatively tracked T-cell immune reconstitution after TCRalphabeta/CD19-depleted allogeneic hematopoietic cell transplantation in children using TCR repertoire profiling.

Turning to this clonotype: Its antigen remains undetermined. No base quality values were provided; no much bigger clone lies one nucleotide off.

Spanning cysteine to phenylalanine, the CDR3 consists of 16 amino acids. The kept DNA is CDR3 alone, 48 bases in frame from the first base. The V end loses 1 base and the J end loses 1 base, and a stretch of 12 bases separates them. As encoded in the germline V gene, CDR1 is SGHTS while CDR2 is YDEGEE. The library came from PCR. Instrument used: Illumina HiSeq 2500. Molecular barcoding was employed in the preparation of TCR libraries, with unique molecular identifiers being used to normalize TCRbeta repertoire quantification. The raw public reads went through TCRdb reprocessing: fastp at Q25, MiXCR clone calling, in-frame beta chains kept. Entries that share a CDR3 protein sequence are merged under the most common genes and DNA. The sample table lists about 500,000 distinct CDR3 sequences, approximately 30% of them with a count of one. The leading ten clones occupy around 2.5% of the sample.

The sample consisted of PBMCs from the stem cell graft donor, taken from the stem cell graft. The rearrangement joined TRBV5-8 to TRBJ2-1; the D segment could be TRBD2, given 5 matching bases. This clonotype was sampled from a human donor who donated a stem cell graft to a child with aplastic anemia. CDR3 reads: CASSLRVTSSYNEQFF. The DNA sequence is given as TGTGCCAGCAGCTTGAGAGTAACTAGTTCCTACAATGAGCAGTTCTTC.